The source of this TCR beta chain is a study of cytomegalovirus exposure and HLA in healthy donors. This clone was picked up one time. Its matching antigen is unknown. Other DNA sequences in the same sample also yield this CDR3. The PCR employed 60 Vbeta primers together with 13 Jbeta primers. Authors' methods: Later, tens of millions of unique TCR beta chains were counted in an analysis, and 10 million to 12 million of them were shared. Some clones are missing from TCRdb's copy, which holds only in-frame ones; the method was immunoSEQ multiplex PCR. V and J calls plus clone size are reproduced from that table; the DNA served to infer D and trimming. The sample holds about 160,000 clones, roughly 78% seen once. General observations from the study: There was a cluster of highly shared sequence variants that was likely a sequencing artifact.

This CDR3 region has 12 residues. V lost 8 bases to trimming and J lost 2 bases, with 10 bases between them. Germline V lookup: CDR1 MDHEN, CDR2 SYDVKM. Sequencing used PBMCs. The clonotype comes from a man aged 50-60 years in good health and CMV-seropositive. The chain uses TRBV28 and TRBJ2-7; possible D gene TRBD2, 6 bases. DNA of the CDR3: TGTGCCAGCCGGGGGTTCGCCTACGAGCAGTACTTC. Translating it yields CASRGFAYEQYF.